The 21 T cell receptor beta chains below all came from one sample that was sequenced in a study of T cell clonality in common variable immunodeficiency. Here immunoSEQ multiplex PCR was the method, and the copy in TCRdb shows in-frame clones only, minus some. This repertoire holds tens of thousands of clones, and none appear only once. The sequencing sample was made of peripheral blood mononuclear cells. The source of these receptors is a person between 18 and 75 years old in good health.

There are many counts of this clone. The read finishes 3 residues shy of the CDR3 end, and the germline J gene is used to complete it. The chain links TRBV5-1 to TRBJ2-3, with 10 bases that match TRBD2. Germline assignment: CDR1 SGHRS and CDR2 YFSETQ. The CDR3 length is 17 residues. V shed 0 bases and J 4 bases; nucleotides not matched to a gene: 8. CDR3 DNA, as far as it was read: TGCGCCAGCAGCTTGGGACTAGCGGGCCTCTCGGCAGATACG. This encodes CASSLGLAGLSADT. The complete CDR3 protein is CASSLGLAGLSADTQYF.

This clone showed up many times. The read ends 3 residues shy of where the CDR3 ends; the end is completed using the germline J gene. V usage is TRBV5-1 and J usage is TRBJ2-1; D perhaps matches TRBD2 (6 bases). The CDR3 spans 15 residues. Germline V gives CDR1 SGHRS, CDR2 YFSETQ. V lost 8 bases and J lost 5, with 20 bases in between. The sequenced CDR3 bases are TGCGCCAGTAAGATGCTCTCTTGGGGGGACAATGAG. Its protein product is CASKMLSWGDNE. The CDR3 in its entirety is CASKMLSWGDNEQFF.

This clone was seen ten or more times. At one of its ends the junction is not consistent with the germline gene, which may arise from a read error. The read stops 3 residues short of the end of the CDR3; the missing end is completed from the germline J gene. The rearrangement links TRBV4-2 to TRBJ2-7; D perhaps matches TRBD1 (5 bases). This CDR3 has 15 amino acids. Germline loops: CDR1 LGHNA, CDR2 YNFKEQ. CDR3 in amino acids: CASSQAGLGHYEQYF. Incomplete CDR3 DNA: TGCGCCAGCAGCCAAGCAGGGTTGGGGCACTACGAG.

This clone appeared many times. The DNA ends 3 residues before the CDR3 does, and the rest of the CDR3 is filled in from the germline J gene. The rearrangement uses TRBV29-1 and TRBJ2-7; 7 bases line up with TRBD1. The CDR3 has 12 residues. Germline V CDR1 and CDR2: SQVTM, ANQGSEA. Trimming removed 6 bases from V and 2 bases from J; junction bases left unmatched: 4. CDR3 bases read: TGCAGCGTGAAGACAGGGCCCTACGAG. Protein: CSVKTGPYE. In full, the CDR3 reads CSVKTGPYEQYF.

This clone was seen repeatedly, ten times or more. Read sequence stops 3 residues before the CDR3 end, and the germline J gene provides the missing end. J is TRBJ2-1 and V is TRBV20-1; 11 nucleotides align to TRBD2. The ends lost 3 bases at V and 2 bases at J; junction bases unmatched: 3. Germline V lookup: CDR1 DFQATT, CDR2 SNEGSKA (reference sequence). The CDR3 length is 15 residues. CDR3 sequence reads: CSARGTSGPYNEQFF. The part of the CDR3 DNA that was read is TGCAGTGCTAGGGGGACTAGCGGTCCCTACAATGAG.

The sample holds many counts of this clone. The read ends 3 residues early relative to the CDR3; the germline J gene fills the gap. The V call is TRBV19, the J call TRBJ2-1, with D possibly matching TRBD1 (6 bases). Between the trimmed V and J ends, which lost 4 bases and 6 bases, there was a span of 16 bases. There are 15 residues in the CDR3. Germline assignment: CDR1 LNHDA and CDR2 SQIVND (reference sequence). Incomplete CDR3 DNA: TGTGCCAGTAGTAACAGGGAGCTGAGGGGCAATGAG. Its protein product is CASSNRELRGNE. The CDR3, in full, reads CASSNRELRGNEQFF.

This clone was recorded at least ten times. The read stops 3 residues short of the end of the CDR3; the missing end is completed from the germline J gene. This chain uses TRBV6-2 or TRBV6-3 with TRBJ1-2; unclear D gene. This CDR3 comprises 14 residues. The V and J ends lost 0 bases and 1 base respectively, with 6 bases between them. Per germline, CDR1 MNHEY and CDR2 SVGEGT. CDR3: CASSYSAVNYGYTF. The CDR3 bases that were read are TGTGCCAGCAGTTACTCGGCGGTTAACTATGGC.

At least ten counts were recorded for this clone. The sequenced fragment ends 3 residues before the CDR3 boundary, so the rest is inferred from the germline J gene. This rearrangement joins TRBV28 to TRBJ1-2, with D possibly matching TRBD1 (6 bases). This CDR3 region has 14 residues. The germline V gene has CDR1 MDHEN and CDR2 SYDVKM. V was cut by 3 bases and J by 2 bases, with 10 bases left in between. CDR3 DNA (partial): TGTGCCAGCAGTTTTTGGGGGCCGAACTATGGC. It is translated as CASSFWGPNYG. The CDR3, in full, reads CASSFWGPNYGYTF.

This clone has at least ten counts. The read stops 3 residues short of the end of the CDR3; the missing end is completed from the germline J gene. This chain connects TRBV19 to TRBJ1-6, with 8 positions matching TRBD1. V shed 4 bases and J 5 bases; nucleotides not matched to a gene: 4. The germline V gene has CDR1 LNHDA and CDR2 SQIVND (reference sequence). This CDR3 comprises 15 residues. CDR3 protein: CASSRRGQDNSPLHF. The covered CDR3 bases are TGTGCCAGTAGTAGGAGGGGACAGGATAATTCACCC.

This clone was observed many times. The read finishes 3 residues shy of the CDR3 end, and the germline J gene is used to complete it. The V call is TRBV3-1 (or the pseudogene TRBV3-2), the J call TRBJ2-1; a weak D match, TRBD2 (5 bases). Trimming cost V 0 bases and J 8 bases, with 26 bases left between them. CDR3 length equals 19 residues. Germline values: CDR1 LGHDT, CDR2 YNNKEL (reference sequence). The part of the CDR3 DNA that was read is TGTGCCAGCAGCCAAGATCGGTTAAGAAGGGCGGGTTCGAGGGATGAG. Its protein product is CASSQDRLRRAGSRDE. The full CDR3 is CASSQDRLRRAGSRDEQFF.

This clone was seen many times. The read terminates 3 residues ahead of where the CDR3 ends, so the germline J gene completes it. The chain links TRBV7-8 to TRBJ2-4; the D call may be TRBD1 or TRBD2 (5 bases each). Trimming stripped 2 bases from V and 9 bases from J, with 26 bases between. Germline V CDR1 and CDR2: SGHVS, FQNEAQ. The CDR3 runs to 18 residues. The CDR3 is CASSLQISGLLPRGIQYF. The CDR3 bases that were read are TGTGCCAGCAGCTTACAAATTTCAGGGCTTCTCCCGAGGGGCATT.

At least ten counts were recorded for this clone. The CDR3 region is CASSSQGAISTDTQYF. The sequenced CDR3 bases are TGTGCCAGCAGCTCACAGGGGGCGATTTCAACAGATACG. The chain couples TRBV9 to TRBJ2-3; 9 bases fit TRBD1. The read ends 3 residues before the CDR3 terminus; that terminus is restored from the germline J gene. CDR3 size: 16 residues. CDR1 is SGDLS and CDR2 is YYNGEE in the germline V gene. Trimming at V came to 4 bases and at J to 3 bases, leaving 9 bases not matched to a gene.

This clone appeared many times. The read ends 3 residues early relative to the CDR3; the germline J gene fills the gap. The rearrangement links TRBV19 to TRBJ2-1; the D gene is possibly TRBD2 (5 bases). The V gene lost 7 bases and the J gene lost 3 bases, with 16 bases spanning the gap. The CDR3 consists of 15 residues. Germline loops: CDR1 LNHDA, CDR2 SQIVND (reference sequence). The covered CDR3 bases are TGTGCCAGTAAAGATAGGAGCGGAGTCTACAATGAG. Protein product: CASKDRSGVYNE. The full CDR3 protein is CASKDRSGVYNEQFF.

This clone occurred many times. The read gets to within 3 residues of the CDR3 end, and the germline J gene fills in the rest. This chain links TRBV19 with TRBJ2-2, with D tentatively TRBD2 (6 bases). The CDR3 is 13 residues long. Per the germline V gene, CDR1 is LNHDA and CDR2 is SQIVND (reference sequence). The V and J ends lost 3 bases and 6 bases respectively, with 8 bases between them. CDR3 loop: CASSIAGPGELFF. CDR3 DNA (partial): TGTGCCAGTAGTATCGCGGGGCCCGGGGAG.

This clone was observed many times. The CDR3 goes on 3 residues after the read ends, and that part is filled in from the germline J gene. V is TRBV5-1 and J is TRBJ1-2, with 8 bases lining up with TRBD1. The CDR3 is made up of 13 amino acids. Germline CDR1 is SGHRS and CDR2 is YFSETQ. The CDR3 bases that were read are TGCGCCAGCAGCCAAGGACAGGGCTCTTCT. Translating gives CASSQGQGSS. The entire CDR3 protein is CASSQGQGSSYTF. Full variable domain (outside the CDR3, taken from reference TRBV5-1 and TRBJ1-2): KAGVTQTPRYLIKTRGQQVTLSCSPISGHRSVSWYQQTPGQGLQFLFEYFSETQRNKGNFPGRFSGRQFSNSRSEMNVSTLELGDSALYLCASSQGQGSSYTFGSGTRLTVV.

This clone has a count of ten or more. CDR3 DNA (partial): TGTGCCAGCAGCCAGAACAACCAAGAGACC. Translation: CASSQNNQET. In full, the CDR3 is CASSQNNQETQYF. The J gene is TRBJ2-5, the V gene TRBV14, with D unclear. The read ends 3 residues early relative to the CDR3; the germline J gene fills the gap. Trimming removed 3 bases at V and 0 bases at J, with 5 bases between. Germline V gives CDR1 SGHDN, CDR2 FVKESK. The CDR3 is made up of 13 amino acids.

This clone has a handful of counts. The read ends 3 residues early relative to the CDR3; the germline J gene fills the gap. The chain recombines TRBV5-6 with TRBJ1-5; D is undetermined. This CDR3 comprises 14 residues. Between the trimmed V and J ends, which lost 5 bases and 5 bases, there was a span of 14 bases. Germline V gene sequence: CDR1 SGHDT, CDR2 YYEEEE. The CDR3 loop is CASSFGSGDQPQHF. The DNA read from the CDR3 is TGTGCCAGCAGTTTTGGAAGCGGAGATCAGCCC. Supplemented by reference TRBV5-6 and TRBJ1-5, the full variable domain reads DAGVTQSPTHLIKTRGQQVTLRCSPKSGHDTVSWYQQALGQGPQFIFQYYEEEERQRGNFPDRFSGHQFPNYSSELNVNALLLGDSALYLCASSFGSGDQPQHFGDGTRLSIL.

This clone was picked up many times. The read ends 3 residues shy of where the CDR3 ends; the end is completed using the germline J gene. This chain links TRBV6-2 or TRBV6-3 with TRBJ2-7; tentatively, D is TRBD1 (6 bases). There are 15 residues in the CDR3. Per the germline V gene, CDR1 is MNHEY and CDR2 is SVGEGT. Between the trimmed V and J ends, which lost 6 bases and 5 bases, there was a span of 20 bases. The CDR3: CASRFRGTLRHEQYF. The sequenced CDR3 bases are TGTGCCAGCAGATTCAGGGGAACCCTCAGGCACGAG.

This clone was found a few times. It may be a read error: a sequence one base away is much more abundant. The read terminates 3 residues before the CDR3 end, so the remaining end is supplied by the germline J gene. The V call is TRBV2, the J call TRBJ2-7; 8 bases line up with TRBD2. The ends lost 4 bases at V and 6 bases at J; junction bases unmatched: 14. The germline gives CDR1 SNHLY, CDR2 FYNNEI. The CDR3 covers 16 residues. CDR3 DNA, as far as it was read: TGTGCCAGCAGTGTAGAAGCCCAGGCTCGGGGGGGCGAG. Its translation: CASSVEAQARGGE. The entire CDR3 protein is CASSVEAQARGGEQYF.

This clone has ten or more counts. The read ends 3 residues shy of where the CDR3 ends; the end is completed using the germline J gene. V usage is TRBV2 and J usage is TRBJ2-7, with a possible D match to TRBD1 (5 bases). Germline V gives CDR1 SNHLY, CDR2 FYNNEI. V lost 6 bases and J lost 3, with 12 bases in between. This CDR3 comprises 13 residues. Partial CDR3 DNA: TGTGCCAGCAGGCAGGGTGTAATCTACGAG. This codes for CASRQGVIYE. The full CDR3 reads CASRQGVIYEQYF.

This clone was counted many times. The read halts 3 residues ahead of the CDR3 end, with the missing end drawn from the germline J gene. J is TRBJ2-5 and V is TRBV19; maybe TRBD1 (6 bases). Trimming left V 5 bases short and J 4 bases short, with 17 bases between. CDR1 LNHDA and CDR2 SQIVND come from the germline V gene (reference sequence). The CDR3 is 15 amino acids. The DNA read from the CDR3 is TGTGCCAGTAGTCTTACCGAGGGGGTAGGAGAGACC. Protein product: CASSLTEGVGET. The whole CDR3 region reads CASSLTEGVGETQYF.